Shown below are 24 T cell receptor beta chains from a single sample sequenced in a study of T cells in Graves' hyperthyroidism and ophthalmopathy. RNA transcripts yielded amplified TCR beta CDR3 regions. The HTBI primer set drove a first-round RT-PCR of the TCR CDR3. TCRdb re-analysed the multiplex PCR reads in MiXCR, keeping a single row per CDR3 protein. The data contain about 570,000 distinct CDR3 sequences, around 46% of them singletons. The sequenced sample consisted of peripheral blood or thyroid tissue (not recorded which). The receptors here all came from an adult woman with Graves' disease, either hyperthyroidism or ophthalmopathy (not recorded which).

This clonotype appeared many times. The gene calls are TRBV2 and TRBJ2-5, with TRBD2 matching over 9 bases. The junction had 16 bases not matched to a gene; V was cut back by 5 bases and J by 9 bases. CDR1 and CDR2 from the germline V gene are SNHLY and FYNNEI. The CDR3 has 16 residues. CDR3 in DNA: TGTGCCAGCAGTCGAAGTAGCGGGAGAAGGGCTGAGGCCCAGTACTTC. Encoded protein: CASSRSSGRRAEAQYF.

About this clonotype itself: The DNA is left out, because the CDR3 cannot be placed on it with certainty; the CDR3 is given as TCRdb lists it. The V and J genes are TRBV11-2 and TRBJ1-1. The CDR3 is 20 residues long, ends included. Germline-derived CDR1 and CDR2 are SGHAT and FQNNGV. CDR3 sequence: CASIYLCSTKARRGATEAFF.

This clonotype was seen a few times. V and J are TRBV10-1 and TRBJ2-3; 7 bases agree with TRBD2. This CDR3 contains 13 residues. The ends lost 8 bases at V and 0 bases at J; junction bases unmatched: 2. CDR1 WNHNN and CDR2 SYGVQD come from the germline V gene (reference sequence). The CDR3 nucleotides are TGCGCCAGCGCTAGCGGTAGCACAGATACGCAGTATTTT. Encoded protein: CASASGSTDTQYF.

CDR3 DNA sequence: TGCGCCAGCAATTCCGGGGCAGACGAAGCTTTCTTT. It yields the protein CASNSGADEAFF. The rearrangement uses TRBV10-2 and TRBJ1-1; perhaps TRBD1 as D (5 bases). Per germline, CDR1 WSHSY and CDR2 SAAADI. V was clipped by 7 bases and J by 8 bases, with 14 bases between them. The CDR3 loop spans 12 amino acids.

The CDR3 is CASSEQGSNEQYF. CDR3 DNA: TGTGCCAGCAGTGAACAGGGGAGCAACGAGCAGTACTTC. The V and J genes are TRBV2 and TRBJ2-7, with TRBD1 as a possible D gene (6 bases). V was pared by 2 bases and J by 5 bases, with 10 bases between. Per the germline V gene, CDR1 is SNHLY and CDR2 is FYNNEI. The CDR3 contains 13 residues.

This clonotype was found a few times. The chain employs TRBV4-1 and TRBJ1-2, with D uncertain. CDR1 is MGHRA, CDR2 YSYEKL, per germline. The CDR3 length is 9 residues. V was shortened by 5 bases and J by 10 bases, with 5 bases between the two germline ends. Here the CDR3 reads CASSRDYTF. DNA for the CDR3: TGCGCCAGCAGCAGGGACTACACCTTC.

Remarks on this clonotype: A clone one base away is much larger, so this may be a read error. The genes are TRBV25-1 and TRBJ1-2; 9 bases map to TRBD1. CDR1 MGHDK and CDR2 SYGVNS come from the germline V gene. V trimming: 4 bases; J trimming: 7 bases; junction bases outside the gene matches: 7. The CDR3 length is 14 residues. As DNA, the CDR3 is TGTGCCAGCAGTGGGGACAGGGTGGGAGGTGGCTACACCTTC. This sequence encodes CASSGDRVGGGYTF.

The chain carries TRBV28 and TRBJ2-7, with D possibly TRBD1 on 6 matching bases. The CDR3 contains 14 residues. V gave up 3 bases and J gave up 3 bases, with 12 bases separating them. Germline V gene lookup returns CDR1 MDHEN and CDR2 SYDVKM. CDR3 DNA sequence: TGTGCCAGCAGTTTTAGAGGACAGCGCTACGAGCAGTACTTC. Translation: CASSFRGQRYEQYF.

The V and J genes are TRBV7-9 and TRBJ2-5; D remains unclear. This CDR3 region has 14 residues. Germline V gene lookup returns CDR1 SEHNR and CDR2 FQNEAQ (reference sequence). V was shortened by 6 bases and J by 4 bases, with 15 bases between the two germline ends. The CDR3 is CASSPDSASETQYF. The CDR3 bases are TGTGCCAGCAGTCCTGACTCCGCGTCAGAGACCCAGTACTTC.

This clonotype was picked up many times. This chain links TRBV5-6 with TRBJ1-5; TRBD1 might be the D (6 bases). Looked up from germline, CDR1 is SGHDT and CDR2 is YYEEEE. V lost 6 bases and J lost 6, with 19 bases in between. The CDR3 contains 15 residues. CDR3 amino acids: CASTQGMGAGQPQHF. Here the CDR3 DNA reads TGTGCCAGCACCCAAGGTATGGGGGCCGGTCAGCCCCAGCATTTT. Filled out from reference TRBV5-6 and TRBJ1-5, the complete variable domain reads DAGVTQSPTHLIKTRGQQVTLRCSPKSGHDTVSWYQQALGQGPQFIFQYYEEEERQRGNFPDRFSGHQFPNYSSELNVNALLLGDSALYLCASTQGMGAGQPQHFGDGTRLSIL.

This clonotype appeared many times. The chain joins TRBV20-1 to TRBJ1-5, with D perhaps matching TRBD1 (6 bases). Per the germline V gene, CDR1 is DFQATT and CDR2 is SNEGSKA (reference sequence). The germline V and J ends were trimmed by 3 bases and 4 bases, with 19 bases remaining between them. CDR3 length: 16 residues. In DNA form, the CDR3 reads TGCAGTGCTAGTTCGGCTTCGGGGGCGGGAAATCAGCCCCAGCATTTT. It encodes CSASSASGAGNQPQHF.

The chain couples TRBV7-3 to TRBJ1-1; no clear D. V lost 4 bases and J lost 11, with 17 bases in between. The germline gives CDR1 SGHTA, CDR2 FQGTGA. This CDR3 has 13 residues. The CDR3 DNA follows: TGTGCCAGCAGCTCGACCGGACTAGCGGGGGCTTTCTTT. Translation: CASSSTGLAGAFF.

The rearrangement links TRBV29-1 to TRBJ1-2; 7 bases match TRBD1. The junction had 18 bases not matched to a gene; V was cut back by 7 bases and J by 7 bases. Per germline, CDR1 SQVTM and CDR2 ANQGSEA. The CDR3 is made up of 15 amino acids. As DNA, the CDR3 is TGCAGCGCTGGAGTTGAAAGGGGGCATCGTAGTGGCTACACCTTC. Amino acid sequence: CSAGVERGHRSGYTF.

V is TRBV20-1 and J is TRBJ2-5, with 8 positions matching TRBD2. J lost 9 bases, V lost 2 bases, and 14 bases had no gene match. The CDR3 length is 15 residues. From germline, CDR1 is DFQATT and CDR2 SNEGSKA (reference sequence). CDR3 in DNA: TGCAGTGCTAGAAGCGGGGGAGGGCCCTCGGTGGCCCAGTACTTC. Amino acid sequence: CSARSGGGPSVAQYF.

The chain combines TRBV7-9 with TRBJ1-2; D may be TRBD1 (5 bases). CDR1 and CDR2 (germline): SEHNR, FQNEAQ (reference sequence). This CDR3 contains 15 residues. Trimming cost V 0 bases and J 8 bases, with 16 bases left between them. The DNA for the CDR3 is TGTGCCAGCAGCTTAGCGGGATCTGGGGCCTACGGCTACACCTTC. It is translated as CASSLAGSGAYGYTF.

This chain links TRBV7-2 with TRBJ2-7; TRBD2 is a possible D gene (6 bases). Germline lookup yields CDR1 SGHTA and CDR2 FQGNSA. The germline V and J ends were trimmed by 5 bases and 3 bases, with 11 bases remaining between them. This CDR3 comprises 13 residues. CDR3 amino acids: CASSGDSYYEQYF. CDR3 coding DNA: TGTGCCAGCAGCGGGGACTCGTACTACGAGCAGTACTTC.

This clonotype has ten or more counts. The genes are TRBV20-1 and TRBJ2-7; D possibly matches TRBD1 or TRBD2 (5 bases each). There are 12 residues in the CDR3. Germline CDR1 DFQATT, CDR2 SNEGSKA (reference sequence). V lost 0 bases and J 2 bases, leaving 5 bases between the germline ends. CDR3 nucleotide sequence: TGCAGTGCTAGAGAGGGGGCCTACGAGCAGTACTTC. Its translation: CSAREGAYEQYF.

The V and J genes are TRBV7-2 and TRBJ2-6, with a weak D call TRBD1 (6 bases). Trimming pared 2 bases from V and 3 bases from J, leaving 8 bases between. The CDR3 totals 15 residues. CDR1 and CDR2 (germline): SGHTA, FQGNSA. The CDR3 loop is CASSLRGIGANVLTF. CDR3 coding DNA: TGTGCCAGCAGCTTAAGGGGGATTGGGGCCAACGTCCTGACTTTC.

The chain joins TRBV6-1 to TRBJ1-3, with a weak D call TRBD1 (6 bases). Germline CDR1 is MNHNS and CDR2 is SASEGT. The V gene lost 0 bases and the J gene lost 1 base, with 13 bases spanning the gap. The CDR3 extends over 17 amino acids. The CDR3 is CASSEALVTGSGNTIYF. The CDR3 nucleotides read TGTGCCAGCAGTGAAGCGCTCGTTACAGGGTCTGGAAACACCATATATTTT.

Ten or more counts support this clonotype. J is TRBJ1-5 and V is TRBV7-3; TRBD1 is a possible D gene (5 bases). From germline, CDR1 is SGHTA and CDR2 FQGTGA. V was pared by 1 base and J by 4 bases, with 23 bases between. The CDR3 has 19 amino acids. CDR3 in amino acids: CASSLSLRGGSRGNQPQHF. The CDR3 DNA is TGTGCCAGCAGCTTAAGCCTCCGTGGTGGCAGCCGGGGGAATCAGCCCCAGCATTTT.

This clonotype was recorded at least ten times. The CDR3 here is CSAFWGPKRAEAFF. The CDR3 coding sequence is TGCAGTGCTTTTTGGGGCCCAAAGCGGGCTGAAGCTTTCTTT. The rearrangement uses TRBV20-1 and TRBJ1-1, with D possibly matching TRBD1 (5 bases). CDR1 is DFQATT and CDR2 is SNEGSKA in the germline V gene (reference sequence). This CDR3 has 14 residues. V was shortened by 5 bases and J by 6 bases, with 19 bases between the two germline ends.

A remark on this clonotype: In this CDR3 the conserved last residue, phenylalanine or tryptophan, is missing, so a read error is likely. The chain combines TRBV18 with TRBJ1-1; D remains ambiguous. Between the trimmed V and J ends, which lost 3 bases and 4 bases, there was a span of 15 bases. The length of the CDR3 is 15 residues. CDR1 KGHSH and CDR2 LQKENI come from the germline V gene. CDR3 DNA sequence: TGTGCCAGCTCACCCGCGGCCAATCTCGGCACTGAAGCTTTCGTT. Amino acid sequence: CASSPAANLGTEAFV.

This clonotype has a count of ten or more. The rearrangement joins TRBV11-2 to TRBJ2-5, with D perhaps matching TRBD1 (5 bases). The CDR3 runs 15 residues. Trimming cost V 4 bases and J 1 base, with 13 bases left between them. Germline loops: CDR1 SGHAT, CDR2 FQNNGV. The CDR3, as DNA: TGTGCCAGCAGCTCACTCACAGGTCTCCAAGAGACCCAGTACTTC. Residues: CASSSLTGLQETQYF.

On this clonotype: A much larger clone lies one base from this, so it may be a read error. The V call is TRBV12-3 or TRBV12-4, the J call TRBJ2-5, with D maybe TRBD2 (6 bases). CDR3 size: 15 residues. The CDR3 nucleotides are TGTGCCGGCAGTTTGGGACTGTCACTTGGGGAGACCCAGTACTTC. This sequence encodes CAGSLGLSLGETQYF.